The sequence of this TCR beta chain was determined in a study of cytomegalovirus exposure and HLA in healthy donors. Germline V gives CDR1 SGHAT, CDR2 FQNNGV. V was clipped by 1 base and J by 8 bases; unmatched bases: 4. The CDR3 is 14 residues long. This clone was recorded once. PCR involved 60 Vbeta and 13 Jbeta primers. Libraries were prepared by immunoSEQ multiplex PCR; TCRdb keeps only in-frame clonotypes and omits some of them. The table lists about 180,000 clones, approximately 83% of them singletons. Sequencing was done on a sample of PBMCs. The rearrangement joins TRBV11-2 to TRBJ2-1, with 8 bases matching TRBD1. This sequence originates from a boy younger than 10 in good health and CMV-seronegative. CDR3 protein: CASSLGTGTYEQFF. CDR3 coding DNA: TGTGCCAGCAGCTTAGGGACAGGGACCTATGAGCAGTTCTTC. Full variable domain (rest looked up from reference TRBV11-2 and TRBJ2-1): EAGVAQSPRYKIIEKRQSVAFWCNPISGHATLYWYQQILGQGPKLLIQFQNNGVVDDSQLPKDRFSAERLKGVDSTLKIQPAKLEDSAVYLCASSLGTGTYEQFFGPGTRLTVL.